This T cell receptor beta chain was obtained from a study of T cell responses to AZD1222 COVID-19 vaccine. Overall study results and limits: Researchers report vaccine-associated CD4 TCRs spanning spike, with dominance at 160-218 and 743-854. Nearly half of spike-specific TCRs reportedly target variant regions that are unmutated in the B.1.351 and B.1.1.7 variants.

Libraries were prepared by immunoSEQ multiplex PCR; TCRdb keeps only in-frame clonotypes and omits some of them. In the table there are about 150,000 clones, 90% to 95% of which are singletons. Of note for this clone: Its antigen is unidentified.

Between the trimmed V and J ends, which lost 3 bases and 2 bases, there was a span of 8 bases. The CDR3 sequence is 13 residues long. The material sequenced was peripheral blood, taken on day 0 of AZD1222 vaccination. The receptor was isolated from an adult in good health. The V call is TRBV12-3 or TRBV12-4, the J call TRBJ2-7; D gene uncertain. This CDR3 reads CASSFRSAYEQYF. CDR3 nucleotides: TGTGCCAGCAGTTTTCGTTCGGCCTACGAGCAGTACTTC.